This is a list of T cell receptor beta chains from one sample in a study of blood T cell repertoires in COVID-19. Method: immunoSEQ multiplex PCR; TCRdb's copy keeps in-frame clones and lacks some. This table holds about 220,000 clones, roughly four fifths found once. The material sequenced was PBMCs or T cells enriched from blood (not recorded which). The receptor source for this set is a woman in her sixties or seventies who had recovered from COVID-19. The CDR3 runs from the conserved cysteine through the conserved F or W. D genes are given only for firm matches. Size tells how often a clone was seen (once, few, many) or the class of an expanded clone, and some rows leave it out.

j_gene	abundance	v_gene	d_gene	CDR3aa	CDR3nt
TRBJ1-5	.	TRBV7-8	.	CASSLARTRSNQPQHF	TGTGCCAGCAGCCTAGCCAGGACACGGAGCAATCAGCCCCAGCATTTT
TRBJ1-2	.	TRBV12-2	.	CASRLGGAPGYGYTF	TGTGCAAGTCGCTTGGGAGGGGCCCCTGGCTATGGCTACACCTTC
TRBJ2-2	.	TRBV5-4	.	CASSAGGTANTGELFF	TGTGCCAGCAGCGCAGGCGGGACGGCGAACACCGGGGAGCTGTTTTTT
TRBJ1-6	.	TRBV2	.	CASSAEAGNSPLHF	TGTGCCAGCAGTGCAGAGGCGGGGAATTCACCCCTCCACTTT
TRBJ2-1	.	TRBV5-1	.	CASTYGQQRFF	TGCGCCAGCACCTATGGACAGCAAAGGTTCTTC
TRBJ2-7	few	TRBV21-1	.	CASSNSSYEQYF	TGTGCCAGCAGCAATTCTAGCTACGAGCAGTACTTC
TRBJ1-2	few	TRBV6-2/TRBV6-3	TRBD1	CASSSGQGYGYTF	TGTGCCAGCAGTTCGGGACAGGGATATGGCTACACCTTC
TRBJ2-7	once	TRBV4-2	TRBD1	CASSQEDRDYEQYF	TGTGCCAGCAGCCAAGAGGACAGGGACTACGAGCAGTACTTC
TRBJ2-7	.	TRBV12-5	TRBD2	CASGLGGGPYEQYF	TGTGCTAGTGGCCTTGGGGGGGGTCCCTACGAGCAGTACTTC
TRBJ2-1	.	TRBV11-2	TRBD2	CASSPRTSGRAGEQFF	TGTGCCAGCAGCCCGAGGACTAGCGGGAGGGCCGGTGAGCAGTTCTTC
TRBJ1-2	.	TRBV7-2	.	CASSLHGTYGYTF	TGTGCCAGCAGCTTGCATGGGACTTATGGCTACACCTTC
TRBJ2-5	.	TRBV5-1	TRBD1	CASSSITGAQETQYF	TGCGCCAGCAGCTCAATAACAGGGGCCCAAGAGACCCAGTACTTC
TRBJ1-1	.	TRBV10-3	.	CAISGGLNPPRAFF	TGTGCCATCAGCGGGGGACTAAACCCTCCCAGGGCTTTCTTT
TRBJ2-7	.	TRBV12-3/TRBV12-4	.	CASTNTVEQYF	TGTGCCAGCACTAACACAGTCGAGCAGTACTTC
TRBJ2-7	.	TRBV6-6	.	CASSYSLAVSYEQYF	TGTGCCAGCAGTTACTCGCTGGCGGTCTCCTACGAGCAGTACTTC
TRBJ2-7	.	TRBV19	TRBD1	CASSIRGDSRRDEQYF	TGTGCCAGTAGTATCCGTGGGGACAGCCGTAGGGACGAGCAGTACTTC
TRBJ1-5	.	TRBV11-2	TRBD1	CASSLGTDQPQHF	TGTGCCAGCAGCCTCGGGACAGATCAGCCCCAGCATTTT
TRBJ2-5	.	TRBV7-9	.	CASSLTTTPTETQYF	TGTGCCAGCAGCTTAACGACAACTCCGACAGAGACCCAGTACTTC
TRBJ1-6	.	TRBV6-4	.	CASSATQGNSPLHF	TGTGCCAGCAGTGCAACACAGGGTAATTCACCCCTCCACTTT
TRBJ2-5	.	TRBV5-4	.	CASSFPTFGETQYF	TGTGCCAGCAGCTTCCCCACTTTCGGAGAGACCCAGTACTTC